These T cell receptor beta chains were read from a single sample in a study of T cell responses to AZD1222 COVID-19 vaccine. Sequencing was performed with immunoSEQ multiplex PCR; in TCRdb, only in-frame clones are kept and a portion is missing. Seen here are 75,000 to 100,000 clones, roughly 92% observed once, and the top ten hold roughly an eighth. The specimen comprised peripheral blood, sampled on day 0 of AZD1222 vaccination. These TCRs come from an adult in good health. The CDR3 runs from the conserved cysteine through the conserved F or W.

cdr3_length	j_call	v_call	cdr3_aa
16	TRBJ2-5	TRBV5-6	CASTPDGTGPGETQYF
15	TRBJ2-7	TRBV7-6	CASSLGPSAANEQYF
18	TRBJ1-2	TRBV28	CASSLSYGGRTANYGYTF
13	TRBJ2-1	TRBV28	CASKPLAYNEQFF
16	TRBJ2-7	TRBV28	CASSLNGVAGGYEQYF
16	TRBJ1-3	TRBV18	CASSPLLVDPGNTIYF
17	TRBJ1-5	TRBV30	CAWSVRTASRPNQPQHF
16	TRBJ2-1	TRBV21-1	CASSKDRGPSYNEQFF
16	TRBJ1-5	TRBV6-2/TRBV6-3	CASSPAGYNSNQPQHF
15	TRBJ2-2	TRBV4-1	CASSQVPANTGELFF
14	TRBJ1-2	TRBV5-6	CASRSSGQGYGYTF
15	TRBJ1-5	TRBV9	CASSVDPQSNQPQHF
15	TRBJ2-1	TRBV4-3	CASSQVSGGSGEQFF
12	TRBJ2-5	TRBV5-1	CASSSRWETQYF
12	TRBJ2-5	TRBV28	CASSWGGETQYF
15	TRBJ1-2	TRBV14	CASSQGTGLTYGYTF
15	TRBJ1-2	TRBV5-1	CASSWGSRPTYGYTF